This TCR beta chain stems from a study of blood T cell repertoires in COVID-19 (dated by TCRdb to the early 2020s). About the investigation overall: Samples from collaborators originated in the United States, Italy and Spain and spanned both the acute and convalescent phases of COVID-19. The prospective study material was composed of cDNA or gDNA derived from T cells, B-cell-depleted T cells, or PBMCs. The dataset comprised deeply sampled blood TCRbeta repertoires from subjects exposed to, actively infected with, or recovered from COVID-19. A freely available public database, intended as a resource for researchers studying the immune response to SARS-CoV-2, is where the repertoires were released. The samples were drawn from the first 160 participants of the ongoing ImmuneRACE study and from some 1,300 subjects provided by 6 global collaborators. Nearly every sample came with metadata listing a de-identified subject ID, COVID-19 status, age in years and sex. Where available, HLA class I and class II types were taken from metadata supplied by the sample provider and were not determined by assay-based typing.

Via the germline V gene, CDR1 is SGHRS and CDR2 YFSETQ. Including cysteine and phenylalanine, the CDR3 has 13 amino acids. Here the CDR3 DNA is all that survives: 39 bases in frame from base 1. V is pared back by 2 bases and J by 3 bases, with 8 bases lying between the germline termini. The immunoSEQ Assay, a bias-controlled multiplex PCR, was used to amplify TCRbeta CDR3 regions from genomic DNA. Per the authors' processing: The number of nucleated cells in each sample was estimated by amplification of reference gene primers within the assay. To quantify the absolute abundance of each unique TCRbeta CDR3 rearrangement, sequence reads were collapsed and filtered. For each sample, productive Simpson clonality was calculated as the square root of Simpson's diversity index across productive rearrangements. Here the immuneACCESS table is served through TCRdb, limited to in-frame sequences with V and J called. Missing clones are a known gap in these copies; in checked studies unresolved V genes cover under half, and the rest lacks a known reason. The DNA gave D and trimming, while V, J and clone size come from that table. The sample profile shows fewer than 250,000 clones; approximately 86% of them were found once. Of the sample, around 0.72% is held by the ten largest clones.

Note on this clone: Its antigen remains undetermined. Base qualities are not at hand, and no much larger clone is one base apart.

Broader findings and caveats from the paper: The quantity of clinical and demographic metadata differed by source and by participant and was supplied without curation.

Whole blood was collected in K2EDTA tubes by collaborating institutions according to the institutions' own protocols. For TCRbeta analysis, collaborators shipped samples as frozen whole blood, isolated PBMCs, or DNA extracted from either of those sample types. The sequence is built from TRBV5-1 and TRBJ1-1; the D gene is unclear. Sequencing was carried out using peripheral blood. This TCR came from a man in his forties with acute or convalescent COVID-19. The CDR3 sequence is CASSFIGDTEAFF. The nucleotides read TGCGCCAGCAGCTTTATCGGGGACACTGAAGCTTTCTTT.